Following are 18 T cell receptor beta chains from one sample sequenced in a study of T cell changes during pregnancy in multiple sclerosis. Sequencing used immunoSEQ multiplex PCR; TCRdb keeps in-frame clones, though not all of them. The sample yields approximately 35,000 clones, about nine tenths seen once. The source was CD4+ T cells from peripheral blood mononuclear cells, collected in the second trimester of pregnancy. All receptors derive from a female donor in good health, enrolled as a control in a pregnancy study.

The chain carries TRBV11-2 and TRBJ2-3; 10 bases agree with TRBD2. The junction had 13 bases not matched to a gene; V was cut back by 1 base and J by 9 bases. Germline values: CDR1 SGHAT, CDR2 FQNNGV. CDR3 size: 17 residues. The CDR3 reads CASSLVERAGGPGTQYF. CDR3 sequence (DNA): TGTGCCAGCAGCTTAGTGGAGCGAGCGGGAGGGCCAGGGACGCAGTATTTT. The entire variable domain, with the rest obtained from reference TRBV11-2 and TRBJ2-3, is as follows: EAGVAQSPRYKIIEKRQSVAFWCNPISGHATLYWYQQILGQGPKLLIQFQNNGVVDDSQLPKDRFSAERLKGVDSTLKIQPAKLEDSAVYLCASSLVERAGGPGTQYFGPGTRLTVL.

CDR3 sequence (DNA): TGTGCCAGCTCACCGGGGACAGGAGGGGCAACTGAAGCTTTCTTT. This codes for CASSPGTGGATEAFF. This chain uses TRBV18 with TRBJ1-1, with TRBD1 identical over 8 bases. The trim removed 3 bases at V and 5 bases at J, leaving 8 bases unmatched. The CDR3 is 15 residues long. The germline V gene encodes CDR1 KGHSH and CDR2 LQKENI. Full variable domain (missing parts from reference TRBV18 and TRBJ1-1): NAGVMQNPRHLVRRRGQEARLRCSPMKGHSHVYWYRQLPEEGLKFMVYLQKENIIDESGMPKERFSAEFPKEGPSILRIQQVVRGDSAAYFCASSPGTGGATEAFFGQGTRLTVV.

This clone is a singleton in its sample. This rearrangement joins TRBV25-1 to TRBJ2-2; 11 bases fit TRBD2. V lost 2 bases to trimming and J lost 3 bases; unmatched junction nucleotides: 2. The CDR3 is 16 residues long. Germline assignment: CDR1 MGHDK and CDR2 SYGVNS. Here the CDR3 reads CASSEPGLADTGELFF. CDR3 nucleotide sequence: TGTGCCAGCAGTGAACCGGGACTAGCGGACACCGGGGAGCTGTTTTTT.

J is TRBJ2-3 and V is TRBV5-6, with 10 bases matching TRBD2. The junction had 14 bases not matched to a gene; V was cut back by 4 bases and J by 3 bases. This CDR3 is built from 18 residues. The germline V gene has CDR1 SGHDT and CDR2 YYEEEE. CDR3 bases: TGTGCCAGCAGCCTGTCGGGAGCGGGAGGGCCGGTGACAGATACGCAGTATTTT. It specifies CASSLSGAGGPVTDTQYF.

The chain has TRBV7-2 and TRBJ2-2, with 13 bases aligning to TRBD2. The trim removed 5 bases at V and 1 base at J, leaving 7 bases unmatched. CDR1 is SGHTA and CDR2 is FQGNSA in the germline V gene. The CDR3 has 18 residues. The CDR3 sequence: CASSVTSGRVQNTGELFF. CDR3 DNA: TGTGCCAGCAGCGTAACTAGCGGGAGGGTACAGAACACCGGGGAGCTGTTTTTT.

The J gene is TRBJ1-5, the V gene TRBV19; D unclear. Trimming removed 5 bases from V and 3 bases from J, with 11 bases in between. The germline V gene has CDR1 LNHDA and CDR2 SQIVND (reference sequence). The CDR3 covers 14 residues. The chain's CDR3 is CASSSGLVNQPQHF. The DNA for the CDR3 is TGTGCCAGTAGTTCTGGACTAGTCAATCAGCCCCAGCATTTT.

The J gene is TRBJ1-1, the V gene TRBV19; D unresolved. This CDR3 region has 14 residues. Germline V lookup: CDR1 LNHDA, CDR2 SQIVND (reference sequence). Trimming shortened V by 0 bases and J by 6 bases, and 11 bases separated the two germline ends. The chain's CDR3 is CASSIDSLGAEAFF. Written as DNA, the CDR3 is TGTGCCAGTAGTATAGACAGTTTGGGCGCTGAAGCTTTCTTT.

This clone was seen only once. This CDR3 is CTSIRDSTYEQYF. In DNA, the CDR3 is TGCACCAGCATCCGGGACAGTACCTACGAGCAGTACTTC. J is TRBJ2-7 and V is TRBV1; the table names TRBD1, a call not compared with the DNA. TRBV1 is designated a pseudogene. This CDR3 is 13 amino acids long.

This sequence joins TRBV11-3 and TRBJ2-7; D is undetermined. The CDR3 is 14 residues long. Trimming removed 5 bases at V and 2 bases at J, with 13 bases between. Germline V gene data show CDR1 as SGHNT and CDR2 as YENEEA. The CDR3 region has the DNA TGTGCCAGCAGCCCGCGAGGAAAAACCTACGAGCAGTACTTC. It yields the protein CASSPRGKTYEQYF.

J is TRBJ1-3 and V is TRBV11-3; a possible D gene is TRBD1 (6 bases). Germline assignment: CDR1 SGHNT and CDR2 YENEEA. V was trimmed by 5 bases and J by 4 bases, leaving 15 bases between them. This CDR3 is 15 amino acids long. The CDR3 sequence is CASSGAQGRGNTIYF. The CDR3 coding sequence is TGTGCCAGCAGCGGAGCTCAGGGGCGGGGAAACACCATATATTTT.

V is TRBV5-4 and J is TRBJ2-7; 8 bases map to TRBD1. Germline V gene data show CDR1 as SGHNT and CDR2 as YYREEE (reference sequence). Trimming at V came to 1 base and at J to 4 bases, leaving 7 bases not matched to a gene. The CDR3 spans 15 residues. CDR3 nucleotide sequence: TGTGCCAGCAGCTTGACAGGGGGTGGGCCGTACGAGCAGTACTTC. Protein: CASSLTGGGPYEQYF. The full variable domain, in which reference TRBV5-4 and TRBJ2-7 provide the parts outside the CDR3, is ETGVTQSPTHLIKTRGQQVTLRCSSQSGHNTVSWYQQALGQGPQFIFQYYREEENGRGNFPPRFSGLQFPNYSSELNVNALELDDSALYLCASSLTGGGPYEQYFGPGTRLTVT.

This chain uses TRBV10-1 with TRBJ1-5; 10 bases line up with TRBD1. Germline-derived CDR1 and CDR2 are WNHNN and SYGVQD (reference sequence). The V segment lost 5 bases and the J segment 4 bases; nucleotides outside the gene matches: 2. The CDR3 spans 14 residues. The CDR3 sequence is CASSKGQGNQPQHF. The CDR3 nucleotides read TGCGCCAGCAGTAAGGGACAGGGGAATCAGCCCCAGCATTTT.

The chain employs TRBV28 and TRBJ1-1; D perhaps matches TRBD1 (5 bases). This CDR3 contains 16 residues. V was trimmed by 5 bases and J by 1 base, leaving 17 bases between them. The germline CDR1 and CDR2 sequences are MDHEN and SYDVKM. CDR3 sequence reads: CASSGRGSGRNTEAFF. The DNA of the CDR3 is TGTGCCAGCAGTGGAAGGGGTTCGGGCAGGAACACTGAAGCTTTCTTT.

The chain has TRBV5-4 and TRBJ1-2; TRBD1 might be the D (6 bases). Germline V gives CDR1 SGHNT, CDR2 YYREEE (reference sequence). V lost 4 bases, J lost 1 base, and 14 bases lay in between. This CDR3 spans 15 amino acids. The CDR3 nucleotides are TGTGCCAGCAGCCCTCCCGGGACAATTAACTATGGCTACACCTTC. Translation: CASSPPGTINYGYTF.

The chain uses TRBV28 and TRBJ1-1, with 7 bases aligning to TRBD1. The V gene's germline CDR1 is MDHEN and CDR2 SYDVKM. CDR3 length equals 17 residues. V lost 5 bases, J lost 5 bases, and 17 bases stayed unmatched. The CDR3 loop reads CASSPQPRDSLGTEAFF. CDR3 in DNA: TGTGCCAGCAGTCCACAGCCCCGGGACAGCCTGGGTACTGAAGCTTTCTTT.

The chain carries TRBV27 and TRBJ2-1; 11 nucleotides agree with TRBD2. This CDR3 is 16 amino acids long. The germline CDR1 and CDR2 sequences are MNHEY and SMNVEV (reference sequence). Trimming removed 3 bases from V and 7 bases from J; junction bases left unmatched: 8. The CDR3 sequence is CASSLWLAGGMNEQFF. Here the CDR3 DNA reads TGTGCCAGCAGTTTGTGGCTAGCGGGAGGAATGAATGAGCAGTTCTTC.

V and J are TRBV18 and TRBJ1-6, with a tentative D call TRBD1 (5 bases). CDR1 is KGHSH, CDR2 LQKENI, per germline. V gave up 0 bases and J gave up 9 bases, with 9 bases separating them. CDR3 length: 14 amino acids. CDR3 DNA sequence: TGTGCCAGCTCACCACCAGGGGCGAGTTCACCCCTCCACTTT. Protein product: CASSPPGASSPLHF.

V and J are TRBV5-6 and TRBJ1-1, with 10 bases lining up with TRBD1. Trimming took 2 bases from V and 5 from J; bases not matched to a gene: 9. The CDR3 contains 16 residues. The germline gives CDR1 SGHDT, CDR2 YYEEEE. The CDR3, as DNA: TGTGCCAGCAGCTTTCTCTTGGGACAGGGGTGGACTGAAGCTTTCTTT. It specifies CASSFLLGQGWTEAFF.